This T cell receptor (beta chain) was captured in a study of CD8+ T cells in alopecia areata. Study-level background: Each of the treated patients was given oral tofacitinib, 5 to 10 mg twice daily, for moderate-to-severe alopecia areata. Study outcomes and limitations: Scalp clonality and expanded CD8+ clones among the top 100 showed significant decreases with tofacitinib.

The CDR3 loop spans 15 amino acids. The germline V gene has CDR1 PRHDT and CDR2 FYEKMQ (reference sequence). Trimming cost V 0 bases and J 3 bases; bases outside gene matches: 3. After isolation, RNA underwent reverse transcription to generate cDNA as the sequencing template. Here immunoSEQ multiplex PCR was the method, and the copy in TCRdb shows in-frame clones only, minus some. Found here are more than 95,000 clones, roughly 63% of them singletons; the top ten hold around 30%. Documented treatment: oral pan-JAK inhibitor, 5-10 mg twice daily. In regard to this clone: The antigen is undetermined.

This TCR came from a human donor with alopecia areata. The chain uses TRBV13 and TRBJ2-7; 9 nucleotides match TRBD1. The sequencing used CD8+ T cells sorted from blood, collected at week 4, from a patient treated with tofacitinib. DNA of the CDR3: TGTGCCAGCAGCTTAGGACAGGGGGCTGGCTACGAGCAGTACTTC. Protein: CASSLGQGAGYEQYF.